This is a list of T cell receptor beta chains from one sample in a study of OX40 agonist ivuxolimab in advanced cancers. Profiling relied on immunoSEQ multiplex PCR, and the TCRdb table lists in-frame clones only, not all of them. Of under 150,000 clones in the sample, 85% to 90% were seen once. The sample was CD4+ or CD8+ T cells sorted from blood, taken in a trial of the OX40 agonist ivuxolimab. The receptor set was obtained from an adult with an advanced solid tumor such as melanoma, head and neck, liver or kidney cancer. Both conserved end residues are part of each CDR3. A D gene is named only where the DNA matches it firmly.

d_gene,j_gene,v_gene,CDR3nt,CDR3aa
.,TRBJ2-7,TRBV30,TGTGCCTGGCGGACCGGGGGCAACGAGCAGTACTTC,CAWRTGGNEQYF
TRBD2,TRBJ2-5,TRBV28,TGTGCCAGCACCGTCCGCGGACTAGCGGGGGGGGAGACCCAGTACTTC,CASTVRGLAGGETQYF
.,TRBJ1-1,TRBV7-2,TGTGCCAGCAGCTTAGCGCTCCTAAAGAACACTGAAGCTTTCTTT,CASSLALLKNTEAFF
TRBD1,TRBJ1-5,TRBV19,TGTGCCAGCCACACAGGGGGCAATCAGCCCCAGCATTTT,CASHTGGNQPQHF
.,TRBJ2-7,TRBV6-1,TGTGCCAGCAGTTGGGGGGAAGGGACCGAGCAGTACTTC,CASSWGEGTEQYF
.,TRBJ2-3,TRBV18,TGTGCCAGCTCACCGACCCCGGGACTGGGCACAGATACGCAGTATTTT,CASSPTPGLGTDTQYF
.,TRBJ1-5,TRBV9,TGTGCCAGCAGCGAAACGGGGGAATCAAGACAGCCCCAGCATTTT,CASSETGESRQPQHF
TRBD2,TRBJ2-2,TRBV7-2,TGTGCCAGCAGCTTAAGTCCCCTAGCGGGGGGGCGCAGCACCGGGGAGCTGTTTTTT,CASSLSPLAGGRSTGELFF
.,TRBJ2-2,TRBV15,TGTGCCACCAGCAGAGAAAGGGTCGGAACCACCGGGGAGCTGTTTTTT,CATSRERVGTTGELFF
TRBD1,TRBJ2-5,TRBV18,TGTGCCAGCTCAGGCCGGACAGGGCGAGAGACCCAGTACTTC,CASSGRTGRETQYF
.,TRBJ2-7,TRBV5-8,TGTGCCAGCAGCCGGGGACCATGGGACGAGCAGTACTTC,CASSRGPWDEQYF
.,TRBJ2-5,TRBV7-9,TGTGCCAGCAGCTCAGGGGAGACCCAGTACTTC,CASSSGETQYF
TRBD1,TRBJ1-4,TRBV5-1,TGCGCCAGCACCCTCGGACAGGGAGTAGAAAAACTGTTTTTT,CASTLGQGVEKLFF
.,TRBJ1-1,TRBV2,TGTGCCAGCAGTAGAACATCGGGTACTGAAGCTTTCTTT,CASSRTSGTEAFF